The 30 T cell receptor beta chains in this list originate from one sample, sequenced in a study of OX40 agonist ivuxolimab in advanced cancers. Clones were sequenced by immunoSEQ multiplex PCR, and TCRdb holds only the in-frame ones, with some missing. The data contain fewer than 95,000 clones, more than 75% of them singletons. Sequencing used CD4+ or CD8+ T cells sorted from blood, obtained in a trial of the OX40 agonist ivuxolimab. These receptors were taken from an adult with an advanced solid tumor such as melanoma, head and neck, liver or kidney cancer.

For this clone: This sample includes further DNA sequences coding for the same CDR3. The V and J genes are TRBV6-1 and TRBJ1-5; weak D call: TRBD1 (5 bases). Per the germline V gene, CDR1 is MNHNS and CDR2 is SASEGT. Trimming took off 4 bases at V and 5 bases at J, with 12 bases between the two ends. This CDR3 has 14 residues. CDR3: CASSVGRSDQPQHF. The CDR3, as DNA: TGTGCCAGCAGTGTGGGACGGTCCGATCAGCCCCAGCATTTT.

This rearrangement joins TRBV7-4 to TRBJ2-1; 8 bases fit TRBD1. J gave up 2 bases and V 2 bases, and 23 bases lay outside the gene matches. Germline V gene data show CDR1 as SGHVT and CDR2 as SQSDAQ. The CDR3 has 22 residues. CDR3 in amino acids: CASSLNGGKQGDSVCPYNEQFF. The CDR3 coding sequence is TGTGCCAGCAGCTTAAACGGCGGGAAACAGGGGGATAGTGTTTGCCCCTACAATGAGCAGTTCTTC.

The rearrangement links TRBV5-6 to TRBJ1-1; 8 bases fit TRBD1. This CDR3 spans 13 amino acids. Germline V CDR1 and CDR2: SGHDT, YYEEEE. V lost 3 bases, J lost 5 bases, and 3 bases stayed unmatched. The CDR3 coding sequence is TGTGCCAGCAGCTGGACAGGGAGGACTGAAGCTTTCTTT. Translated: CASSWTGRTEAFF.

The V and J genes are TRBV7-2 and TRBJ2-5, with 9 nucleotides matching TRBD1. J was trimmed by 3 bases and V by 5 bases; bases with no gene match: 4. Per germline, CDR1 SGHTA and CDR2 FQGNSA. The CDR3 is made up of 14 amino acids. Here the CDR3 reads CASSRGQGEETQYF. CDR3 DNA: TGTGCCAGCAGCCGGGGACAGGGAGAAGAGACCCAGTACTTC. Full variable domain (rest looked up from reference TRBV7-2 and TRBJ2-5): GAGVSQSPSNKVTEKGKDVELRCDPISGHTALYWYRQSLGQGLEFLIYFQGNSAPDKSGLPSDRFSAERTGGSVSTLTIQRTQQEDSAVYLCASSRGQGEETQYFGPGTRLLVL.

The V and J genes are TRBV5-1 and TRBJ2-5; 7 nucleotides line up with TRBD2. The V and J ends lost 4 bases and 7 bases, in that order; junction bases with no gene match: 19. CDR1 and CDR2 (germline): SGHRS, YFSETQ. The CDR3 extends over 17 amino acids. CDR3 region: CASSPKVGGEPPLTQYF. As DNA, the CDR3 is TGCGCCAGCAGCCCCAAGGTGGGGGGGGAGCCCCCCTTGACCCAGTACTTC.

This rearrangement joins TRBV7-9 to TRBJ1-1; the match to TRBD1 covers 9 bases. Germline lookup yields CDR1 SEHNR and CDR2 FQNEAQ (reference sequence). The junction had 5 bases not matched to a gene; V was cut back by 5 bases and J by 1 base. The CDR3 consists of 15 residues. The CDR3 sequence is CASSPGQGRNTEAFF. The CDR3, as DNA: TGTGCCAGCAGCCCCGGACAGGGGAGGAACACTGAAGCTTTCTTT.

The chain joins TRBV5-1 to TRBJ2-1; 8 bases align to TRBD2. CDR3 size: 15 residues. The trim removed 2 bases at V and 8 bases at J, leaving 9 bases unmatched. CDR1 and CDR2 from the germline V gene are SGHRS and YFSETQ. As DNA, the CDR3 is TGCGCCAGCAGCTTCAGCGGGAGATCAGGCGATGAGCAGTTCTTC. Encoded protein: CASSFSGRSGDEQFF.

V and J are TRBV28 and TRBJ2-1; D assignment may be TRBD1 or TRBD2 (6 bases each). Germline CDR1 and CDR2: MDHEN and SYDVKM. The CDR3 sequence is 16 residues long. V was pared by 6 bases and J by 4 bases, with 19 bases between. CDR3 loop: CASRSMGGPDYNEQFF. In DNA form, the CDR3 reads TGTGCCAGCAGATCTATGGGGGGCCCGGATTACAATGAGCAGTTCTTC.

The chain is built from TRBV4-3 and TRBJ2-2, with TRBD2 identical over 8 bases. Trimming removed 0 bases from V and 1 base from J; junction bases left unmatched: 4. The CDR3 is 17 amino acids. CDR1 LGHNA and CDR2 YSLEER come from the germline V gene. CDR3 bases: TGCGCCAGCAGCCAAGAAAGCGGGAGCCAGAACACCGGGGAGCTGTTTTTT. Translating gives CASSQESGSQNTGELFF.

This rearrangement joins TRBV28 to TRBJ1-1; TRBD1 might be the D (5 bases). CDR3 length equals 16 residues. V gave up 1 base and J gave up 7 bases, with 19 bases separating them. Germline V CDR1 and CDR2: MDHEN, SYDVKM. The CDR3 nucleotides read TGTGCCAGCAGTTTATACAGTAAGGGGATCACTGGTGAAGCTTTCTTT. Encoded protein: CASSLYSKGITGEAFF.

This sequence joins TRBV7-3 and TRBJ1-1; D is undetermined. The CDR3 has 14 amino acids. Germline CDR1 and CDR2: SGHTA and FQGTGA. Trimming cost V 3 bases and J 0 bases, with 8 bases left between them. The CDR3 region is CASSFDGLNTEAFF. The CDR3 DNA follows: TGTGCCAGCAGCTTCGACGGCCTGAACACTGAAGCTTTCTTT.

The chain employs TRBV5-6 and TRBJ2-1; the match to TRBD2 covers 10 bases. Trimming took 0 bases from V and 2 from J; bases not matched to a gene: 2. The germline V gene has CDR1 SGHDT and CDR2 YYEEEE. The CDR3 covers 16 residues. The CDR3 bases are TGTGCCAGCAGCTTGGTGGGACTAGCGACCTACAATGAGCAGTTCTTC. Amino acid sequence: CASSLVGLATYNEQFF.

The chain employs TRBV6-5 and TRBJ2-7; D ambiguous. This CDR3 is built from 11 residues. V was trimmed by 5 bases and J by 9 bases, leaving 11 bases between them. CDR1 and CDR2 from the germline V gene are MNHEY and SVGAGI. In DNA, the CDR3 is TGTGCCAGCAGTGCCTTCAACCGGCAGTACTTC. Protein sequence: CASSAFNRQYF.

The chain uses TRBV19 and TRBJ1-4, with D unresolved. Trimming removed 3 bases at V and 11 bases at J, with 16 bases between. This CDR3 is 14 amino acids long. Germline loops: CDR1 LNHDA, CDR2 SQIVND (reference sequence). CDR3 residues: CASSISPPSGKLFF. The DNA for the CDR3 is TGTGCCAGTAGTATTTCCCCCCCGTCGGGGAAACTGTTTTTT.

The rearrangement links TRBV10-3 to TRBJ2-3; D possibly uses TRBD1 or TRBD2 (5 bases each). V was pared by 7 bases and J by 3 bases, with 11 bases between. The V gene's germline CDR1 is ENHRY and CDR2 SYGVKD. This CDR3 is 13 amino acids long. CDR3 coding DNA: TGTGCCATCACCCGGGACCCAACAGATACGCAGTATTTT. It codes for CAITRDPTDTQYF.

The table lists this clone with a count of one. V and J are TRBV5-1 and TRBJ2-1, with TRBD2 matching over 12 bases. The CDR3 length is 18 residues. The J segment lost 4 bases and the V segment lost 0 bases, leaving 8 bases of the junction unmatched. Germline V lookup: CDR1 SGHRS, CDR2 YFSETQ. The CDR3 is CASSLAPSGRAGYNEQFF. In DNA, the CDR3 is TGCGCCAGCAGCTTGGCGCCTAGCGGGAGGGCCGGGTACAATGAGCAGTTCTTC.

CDR3 region: CASSLTGGPSETQYF. The CDR3 DNA reads TGTGCCAGCAGCTTGACAGGGGGCCCCTCAGAGACCCAGTACTTC. V usage is TRBV7-9 and J usage is TRBJ2-5, with 10 positions matching TRBD1. Germline V CDR1 and CDR2: SEHNR, FQNEAQ (reference sequence). CDR3 length: 15 amino acids. J gave up 4 bases and V 3 bases, and 5 bases lay outside the gene matches. Drawing the rest from reference TRBV7-9 and TRBJ2-5, the complete variable domain is DTGVSQNPRHKITKRGQNVTFRCDPISEHNRLYWYRQTLGQGPEFLTYFQNEAQLEKSRLLSDRFSAERPKGSFSTLEIQRTEQGDSAMYLCASSLTGGPSETQYFGPGTRLLVL.

J is TRBJ2-6 and V is TRBV5-6; the D is unclear. The CDR3 loop spans 13 amino acids. Germline CDR1 reads SGHDT; CDR2 reads YYEEEE. The V end was cut by 7 bases, the J end by 0 bases, with 5 bases between. CDR3 in DNA: TGTGCCAGCGGATCCTCTGGGGCCAACGTCCTGACTTTC. Protein sequence: CASGSSGANVLTF.

The chain combines TRBV6-1 with TRBJ2-1; D possibly corresponds to TRBD2 (5 bases). Trimming cost V 5 bases and J 0 bases, with 11 bases left between them. The CDR3 is 15 amino acids. Per the germline V gene, CDR1 is MNHNS and CDR2 is SASEGT. CDR3 in DNA: TGTGCCAGCAGTCTCCTAGGGAGCTCCTACAATGAGCAGTTCTTC. It encodes CASSLLGSSYNEQFF.

Remarks on this clone: Other DNA sequences in the same sample also yield this CDR3. V and J are TRBV19 and TRBJ2-1; 9 nucleotides match TRBD2. The CDR3 has 17 amino acids. The germline V gene encodes CDR1 LNHDA and CDR2 SQIVND (reference sequence). V was pared by 1 base and J by 2 bases, with 6 bases of the junction left unmatched. The CDR3 DNA sequence: TGTGCCAGTAGTATAGTTCTCGTAGCGGGAGCCTACAATGAGCAGTTCTTC. Its translation is CASSIVLVAGAYNEQFF.

The V call is TRBV5-6, the J call TRBJ2-7; D ambiguous. The CDR3 contains 13 residues. With 4 bases removed from V and 6 bases from J, the gap between germline ends came to 14 bases. Germline V gene sequence: CDR1 SGHDT, CDR2 YYEEEE. The CDR3 DNA reads TGTGCCAGCAGCCCGAACCGGTTGACCGAGCAGTACTTC. This codes for CASSPNRLTEQYF.

This rearrangement joins TRBV5-1 to TRBJ2-2; 9 bases match TRBD1. The V and J ends lost 4 bases and 6 bases, in that order; junction bases with no gene match: 4. The CDR3 sequence is 14 residues long. The V gene's germline CDR1 is SGHRS and CDR2 YFSETQ. This CDR3 reads CASSVQGAAGELFF. The CDR3 DNA is TGCGCCAGCAGCGTACAGGGGGCGGCCGGGGAGCTGTTTTTT.

The V call is TRBV4-3, the J call TRBJ1-2; D unresolved. This CDR3 has 15 residues. Germline CDR1 reads LGHNA; CDR2 reads YSLEER. V was clipped by 0 bases and J by 5 bases, with 13 bases between them. CDR3 sequence: CASSQDVVRHYGYTF. The CDR3 nucleotides are TGCGCCAGCAGCCAAGATGTGGTCAGACATTATGGCTACACCTTC.

This chain joins TRBV6-5 and TRBJ1-2; TRBD1 matches 8 bases. The CDR3 is 13 amino acids. Germline CDR1 is MNHEY and CDR2 is SVGAGI. Trimming removed 2 bases from V and 7 bases from J; junction bases left unmatched: 3. CDR3 bases: TGTGCCAGCAGTTACGACAGGGGCTCTGGCTACACCTTC. It encodes CASSYDRGSGYTF.

The V gene is TRBV5-4, the J gene TRBJ2-7; 11 bases agree with TRBD2. The length of the CDR3 is 14 residues. Trimming took 2 bases from V and 3 from J; bases not matched to a gene: 1. Per germline, CDR1 SGHNT and CDR2 YYREEE (reference sequence). The CDR3 nucleotides read TGTGCCAGCAGCTTAGGGACTAGCGGCTACGAGCAGTACTTC. Protein sequence: CASSLGTSGYEQYF.

The gene calls are TRBV9 and TRBJ2-2; D ambiguous. CDR1 is SGDLS and CDR2 is YYNGEE in the germline V gene. Trimming removed 0 bases from V and 3 bases from J, with 6 bases in between. The CDR3 is 14 amino acids. The CDR3 DNA is TGTGCCAGCAGCGTAGTGCCCTACACCGGGGAGCTGTTTTTT. Protein product: CASSVVPYTGELFF.

A word on this clone: The sample holds other DNA sequences that translate to the same CDR3. The chain carries TRBV7-2 and TRBJ2-7, with D perhaps TRBD2 (5 bases). Trimming removed 6 bases at V and 0 bases at J, with 15 bases between. This CDR3 contains 15 residues. Germline loops: CDR1 SGHTA, CDR2 FQGNSA. The CDR3 reads CASSQLTGSSYEQYF. In DNA form, the CDR3 reads TGTGCCAGCAGTCAATTGACGGGAAGCTCCTACGAGCAGTACTTC.

The chain recombines TRBV5-6 with TRBJ1-2; 11 bases are shared with TRBD1. The CDR3 runs to 16 residues. The junction had 7 bases not matched to a gene; V was cut back by 4 bases and J by 2 bases. The germline V gene has CDR1 SGHDT and CDR2 YYEEEE. The CDR3 nucleotides are TGTGCCAGCAGCCCCGGGACAGGGGGTTTCAACTATGGCTACACCTTC. It is translated as CASSPGTGGFNYGYTF.

DNA of the CDR3: TGTGCCAGCAGCCACAGAACTAGCGCGCGAGATACCTTCGGGGAGCTGTTTTTT. Translating gives CASSHRTSARDTFGELFF. This chain links TRBV11-3 with TRBJ2-2, with 7 bases that match TRBD2. CDR1 and CDR2 from the germline V gene are SGHNT and YENEEA. Germline trimming cut 5 bases from V and 7 bases from J; bases unmatched to any gene: 19. The CDR3 has 18 residues.

This sequence joins TRBV6-1 and TRBJ2-7, with unresolved D. Deletions cut 0 bases from V and 1 base from J, with 4 bases between. CDR1 is MNHNS and CDR2 is SASEGT in the germline V gene. CDR3 size: 13 residues. The CDR3 DNA reads as TGTGCCAGCAGTGAAGCTTCTTCCTACGAGCAGTACTTC. It is translated as CASSEASSYEQYF.